One sample yielded the 12 T cell receptor beta chains listed below, sequenced in a study of OX40 agonist ivuxolimab in advanced cancers. Data came from immunoSEQ multiplex PCR; TCRdb stores just in-frame clones and leaves some out. The top ten clones hold roughly 7.4% of a sample with tens of thousands of clones, about 90% of them seen once. The specimen was CD4+ or CD8+ T cells sorted from blood, collected in a trial of the OX40 agonist ivuxolimab. The source is an adult with an advanced solid tumor such as melanoma, head and neck, liver or kidney cancer.

The V gene is TRBV30, the J gene TRBJ1-2; D is uncertain. Germline CDR1 and CDR2: GTSNPN and SVGIG (reference sequence). CDR3 length equals 13 residues. Trimming shortened V by 1 base and J by 7 bases, and 13 bases separated the two germline ends. Here the CDR3 reads CAWSGRGRSGYTF. CDR3 coding DNA: TGTGCCTGGAGTGGCCGAGGGAGGAGTGGCTACACCTTC.

The chain is built from TRBV27 and TRBJ2-5; 8 bases map to TRBD2. The J call may be mistaken, given a closer DNA end match to TRBJ2-7. The V gene's germline CDR1 is MNHEY and CDR2 SMNVEV (reference sequence). The CDR3 length is 14 residues. The CDR3 spells CASSPGTSYSEQYF. The CDR3 region has the DNA TGTGCCAGCAGTCCCGGGACTAGTTACTCCGAGCAGTACTTC.

This clone came up once. The rearrangement joins TRBV15 to TRBJ2-1, with D perhaps assigned TRBD1 or TRBD2 (5 bases each). The V end was cut by 1 base, the J end by 9 bases, with 10 bases between. The germline V gene has CDR1 LNHNV and CDR2 YYDKDF (reference sequence). The CDR3 spans 13 residues. The CDR3 DNA reads TGTGCCACCAGCAGAGGCCGGGGCACTGAGCAGTTCTTC. It is translated as CATSRGRGTEQFF.

This clone was seen only a few times. V gene TRBV15 combines with J gene TRBJ1-3; D is unresolved. This CDR3 is built from 13 residues. Trimming left V 5 bases short and J 4 bases short, with 9 bases between. CDR1 is LNHNV, CDR2 YYDKDF, per germline (reference sequence). The CDR3 loop reads CATSPNRGNTIYF. The CDR3 DNA sequence: TGTGCCACCAGCCCTAACCGGGGAAACACCATATATTTT.

The chain couples TRBV9 to TRBJ2-7, with TRBD2 identical over 9 bases. Trimming took 4 bases from V and 0 from J; bases not matched to a gene: 8. The CDR3 contains 16 residues. Germline V lookup: CDR1 SGDLS, CDR2 YYNGEE. The CDR3 loop reads CASSLRGRASSYEQYF. The CDR3 region has the DNA TGTGCCAGCAGCCTCCGCGGGAGGGCCTCCTCCTACGAGCAGTACTTC.

The chain combines TRBV10-3 with TRBJ1-1; D is possibly TRBD1 (5 bases). Germline lookup yields CDR1 ENHRY and CDR2 SYGVKD. The CDR3 has 13 amino acids. With 7 bases removed from V and 0 bases from J, the gap between germline ends came to 9 bases. Here the CDR3 DNA reads TGTGCCATCATCGGGGGGATGAACACTGAAGCTTTCTTT. Translated: CAIIGGMNTEAFF.

The V and J genes are TRBV7-2 and TRBJ2-5; 7 positions match TRBD1. V gave up 1 base and J gave up 5 bases; unmatched junction bases: 7. Germline V gene data show CDR1 as SGHTA and CDR2 as FQGNSA. The CDR3 runs to 15 residues. CDR3 region: CASSLVRQGTETQYF. The DNA of the CDR3 is TGTGCCAGCAGCTTAGTGCGACAGGGTACGGAGACCCAGTACTTC.

V usage is TRBV12-2 and J usage is TRBJ1-5. TRBV12-2 is termed a pseudogene. This CDR3 spans 16 amino acids. This CDR3 is CASRLVAGKGYQPQHF. The DNA of the CDR3 is TGTGCAAGTCGCTTAGTAGCGGGGAAAGGCTATCAGCCCCAGCATTTT.

This clone was picked up one time. CDR3 protein: CASRPSGSNEQFF. CDR3 nucleotide sequence: TGTGCCAGCAGGCCTAGCGGGAGCAATGAGCAGTTCTTC. V gene TRBV6-1 combines with J gene TRBJ2-1, with 10 bases lining up with TRBD2. Germline assignment: CDR1 MNHNS and CDR2 SASEGT. This CDR3 comprises 13 residues. V gave up 6 bases and J gave up 6 bases; unmatched junction bases: 2.

This rearrangement joins TRBV29-1 to TRBJ2-5; D may be TRBD1 (8 bases). Judging by the DNA end, TRBJ2-7 fits better; the J call may be wrong. This CDR3 spans 14 amino acids. Germline CDR1 SQVTM, CDR2 ANQGSEA. The CDR3 protein is CSVPGGTGPYEQYF. CDR3 coding DNA: TGCAGCGTTCCCGGGGGGACAGGACCCTACGAGCAGTACTTC.

This rearrangement joins TRBV19 to TRBJ1-5; tentative D call: TRBD1 (5 bases). The germline V gene has CDR1 LNHDA and CDR2 SQIVND (reference sequence). The length of the CDR3 is 14 residues. V lost 8 bases to trimming and J lost 6 bases, with 17 bases between them. CDR3 in amino acids: CASGGGKGSQPQHF. The CDR3 DNA is TGTGCCAGTGGCGGGGGAAAGGGATCTCAGCCCCAGCATTTT.

This clone was counted a single time. The chain combines TRBV7-9 with TRBJ2-3; D is perhaps TRBD1 (6 bases). The germline V gene encodes CDR1 SEHNR and CDR2 FQNEAQ (reference sequence). Trimming took off 11 bases at V and 7 bases at J, with 22 bases between the two ends. The CDR3 length is 14 residues. The CDR3 loop is CAGDKTLSGNTQYF. The DNA for the CDR3 is TGTGCCGGGGACAAAACTCTTTCAGGAAATACGCAGTATTTT.